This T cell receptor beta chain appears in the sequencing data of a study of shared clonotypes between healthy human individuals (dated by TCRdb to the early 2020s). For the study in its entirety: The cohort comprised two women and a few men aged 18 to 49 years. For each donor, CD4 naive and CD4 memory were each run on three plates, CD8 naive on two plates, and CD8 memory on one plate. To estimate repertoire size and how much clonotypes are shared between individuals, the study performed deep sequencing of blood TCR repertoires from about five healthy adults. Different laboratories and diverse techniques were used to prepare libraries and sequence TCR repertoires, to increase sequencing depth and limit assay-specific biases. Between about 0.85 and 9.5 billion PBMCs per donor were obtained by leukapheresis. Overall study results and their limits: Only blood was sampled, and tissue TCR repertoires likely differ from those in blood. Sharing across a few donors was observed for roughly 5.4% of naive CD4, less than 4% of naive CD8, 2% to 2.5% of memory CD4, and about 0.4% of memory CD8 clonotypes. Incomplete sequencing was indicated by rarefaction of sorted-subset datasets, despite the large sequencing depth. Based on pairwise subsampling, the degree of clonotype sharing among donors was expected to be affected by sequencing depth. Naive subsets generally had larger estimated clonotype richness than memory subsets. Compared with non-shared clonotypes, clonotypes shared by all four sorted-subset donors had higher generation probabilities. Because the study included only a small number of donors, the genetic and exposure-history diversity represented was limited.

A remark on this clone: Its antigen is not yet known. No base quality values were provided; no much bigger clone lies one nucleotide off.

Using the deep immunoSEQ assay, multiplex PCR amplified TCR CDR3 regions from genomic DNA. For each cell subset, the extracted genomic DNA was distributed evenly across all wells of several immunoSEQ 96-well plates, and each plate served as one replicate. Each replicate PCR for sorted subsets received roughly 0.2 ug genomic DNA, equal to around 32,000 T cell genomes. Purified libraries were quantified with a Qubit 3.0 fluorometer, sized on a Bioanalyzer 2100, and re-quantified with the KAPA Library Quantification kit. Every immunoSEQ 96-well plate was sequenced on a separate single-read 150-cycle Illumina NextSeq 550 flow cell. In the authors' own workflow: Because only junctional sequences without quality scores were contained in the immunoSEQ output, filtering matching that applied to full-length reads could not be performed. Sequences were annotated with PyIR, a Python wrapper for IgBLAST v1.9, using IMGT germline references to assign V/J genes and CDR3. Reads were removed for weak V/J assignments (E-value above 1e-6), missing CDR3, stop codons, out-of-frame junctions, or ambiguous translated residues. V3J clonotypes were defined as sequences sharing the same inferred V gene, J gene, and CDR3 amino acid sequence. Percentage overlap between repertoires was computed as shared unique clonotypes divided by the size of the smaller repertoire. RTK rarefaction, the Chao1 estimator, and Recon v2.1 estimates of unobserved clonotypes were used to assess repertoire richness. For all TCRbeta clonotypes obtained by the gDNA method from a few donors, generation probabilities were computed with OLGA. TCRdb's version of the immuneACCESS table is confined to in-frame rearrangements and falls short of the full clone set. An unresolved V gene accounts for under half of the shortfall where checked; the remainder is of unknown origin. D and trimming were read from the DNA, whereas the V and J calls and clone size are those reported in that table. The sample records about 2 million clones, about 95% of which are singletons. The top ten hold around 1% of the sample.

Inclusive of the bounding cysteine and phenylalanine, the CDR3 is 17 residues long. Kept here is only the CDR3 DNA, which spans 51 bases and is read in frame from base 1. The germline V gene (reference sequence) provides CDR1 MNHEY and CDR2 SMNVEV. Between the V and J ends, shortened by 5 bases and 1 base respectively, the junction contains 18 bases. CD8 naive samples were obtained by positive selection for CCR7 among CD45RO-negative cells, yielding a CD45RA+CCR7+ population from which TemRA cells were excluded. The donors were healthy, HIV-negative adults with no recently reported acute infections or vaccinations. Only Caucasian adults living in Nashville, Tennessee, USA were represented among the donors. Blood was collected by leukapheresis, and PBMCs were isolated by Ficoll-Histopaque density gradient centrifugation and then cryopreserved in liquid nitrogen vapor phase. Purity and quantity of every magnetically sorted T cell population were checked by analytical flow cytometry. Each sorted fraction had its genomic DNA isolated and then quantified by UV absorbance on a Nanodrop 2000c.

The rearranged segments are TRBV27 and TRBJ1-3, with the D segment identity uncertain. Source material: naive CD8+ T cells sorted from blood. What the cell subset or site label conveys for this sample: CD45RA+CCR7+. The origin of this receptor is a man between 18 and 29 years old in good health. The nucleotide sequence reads TGTGCCAGCAGTCCCATATCAGTTCAGTCGTCTGGAAACACCATATATTTT. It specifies CASSPISVQSSGNTIYF.